The 20 T cell receptor beta chains given below trace back to one sample, sequenced in a study of shared clonotypes between healthy human individuals. Profiling relied on immunoSEQ multiplex PCR, and the TCRdb table lists in-frame clones only, not all of them. This sample has about 770,000 clones, with roughly two thirds found just once. Sequencing was performed on memory CD4+ T cells sorted from blood. As to subset: CD45RA-negative fraction. The receptors were gathered from a woman under 40 in good health.

V usage is TRBV28 and J usage is TRBJ2-4; the D is unclear. Germline V gene lookup returns CDR1 MDHEN and CDR2 SYDVKM. The CDR3 has 17 residues. Trimming left V 2 bases short and J 0 bases short, with 14 bases between. CDR3 loop: CASSLMLRLPAKNIQYF. The CDR3 region has the DNA TGTGCCAGCAGTTTAATGCTCAGGCTTCCAGCCAAAAACATTCAGTACTTC.

This chain connects TRBV5-1 to TRBJ1-4; 8 positions agree with TRBD1. The CDR3 spans 16 residues. Germline lookup yields CDR1 SGHRS and CDR2 YFSETQ. The ends lost 4 bases at V and 4 bases at J; junction bases unmatched: 9. CDR3 sequence: CASSPTTGQGNEKLFF. The CDR3 region has the DNA TGCGCCAGCAGCCCTACGACCGGACAGGGTAATGAAAAACTGTTTTTT.

The CDR3 here is CASNTPTSGRHEQFF. CDR3 bases: TGTGCCAGTAATACCCCGACTAGCGGCCGCCATGAGCAGTTCTTC. The chain uses TRBV19 and TRBJ2-1, with 9 positions matching TRBD2. CDR3 length: 15 amino acids. Germline CDR1 reads LNHDA; CDR2 reads SQIVND (reference sequence). Trimming at V came to 7 bases and at J to 8 bases, leaving 12 bases not matched to a gene.

J is TRBJ1-1 and V is TRBV7-2; 7 bases are shared with TRBD1. This CDR3 is built from 15 residues. Germline V gene data show CDR1 as SGHTA and CDR2 as FQGNSA. V lost 5 bases, J lost 2 bases, and 8 bases stayed unmatched. CDR3: CASSKDRVGNTEAFF. The CDR3 bases are TGTGCCAGCAGCAAAGACAGGGTTGGAAACACTGAAGCTTTCTTT.

This clone has a handful of counts. The chain carries TRBV5-1 and TRBJ2-7; D may match TRBD1 or TRBD2 (5 bases each). This CDR3 has 15 amino acids. Trimming shortened V by 1 base and J by 3 bases, and 14 bases separated the two germline ends. The V gene's germline CDR1 is SGHRS and CDR2 YFSETQ. The CDR3 DNA sequence: TGCGCCAGCAGCTTGATTCCGGGACCGAACTACGAGCAGTACTTC. Encoded protein: CASSLIPGPNYEQYF. Filled out from reference TRBV5-1 and TRBJ2-7, the complete variable domain reads KAGVTQTPRYLIKTRGQQVTLSCSPISGHRSVSWYQQTPGQGLQFLFEYFSETQRNKGNFPGRFSGRQFSNSRSEMNVSTLELGDSALYLCASSLIPGPNYEQYFGPGTRLTVT.

The count of this clone is one. The chain joins TRBV5-1 to TRBJ2-2; a weak D match, TRBD1 (6 bases). This CDR3 spans 19 amino acids. The germline V gene has CDR1 SGHRS and CDR2 YFSETQ. V lost 0 bases to trimming and J lost 0 bases, with 18 bases between them. CDR3 nucleotide sequence: TGCGCCAGCAGCTTGGGACAGGTCGGACTTTACACGAACACCGGGGAGCTGTTTTTT. It yields the protein CASSLGQVGLYTNTGELFF.

The V and J genes are TRBV23-1 and TRBJ2-5, with TRBD1 matching over 7 bases. The DNA matches TRBJ2-7 better at its end, which makes the J call doubtful. TRBV23-1 is identified as an open reading frame with a role that is uncertain. CDR3 length: 15 amino acids. The DNA of the CDR3 is TGCGCCAGCAGTCGCGCCGGGACAGTTAGTTACGAGCAGTACTTC. Amino acids: CASSRAGTVSYEQYF.

A few counts support this clone. The V gene is TRBV7-2, the J gene TRBJ2-7; no definite D call. The CDR3 has 13 amino acids. V shed 6 bases and J shed 2 bases, with 11 bases lying between them. Looked up from germline, CDR1 is SGHTA and CDR2 is FQGNSA. CDR3 sequence reads: CASSTVGTYEQYF. CDR3 in DNA: TGTGCCAGCAGTACAGTCGGTACCTACGAGCAGTACTTC.

This sequence joins TRBV14 and TRBJ2-2; D ambiguous. This CDR3 has 15 residues. Germline CDR1 reads SGHDN; CDR2 reads FVKESK. The V end lost 4 bases, the J end lost 3 bases, and 12 bases lay between the germline ends. The CDR3 loop reads CASSRRSTDTGELFF. The CDR3 DNA sequence: TGTGCCAGCAGCCGACGTAGCACCGACACCGGGGAGCTGTTTTTT. The variable domain in full, with the rest retrieved from reference TRBV14 and TRBJ2-2, is EAGVTQFPSHSVIEKGQTVTLRCDPISGHDNLYWYRRVMGKEIKFLLHFVKESKQDESGMPNNRFLAERTGGTYSTLKVQPAELEDSGVYFCASSRRSTDTGELFFGEGSRLTVL.

This rearrangement joins TRBV28 to TRBJ2-7; D not resolved. The CDR3 is 13 residues long. The germline CDR1 and CDR2 sequences are MDHEN and SYDVKM. The ends were cut back, 7 bases at V and 3 bases at J, with 13 bases in the middle. The CDR3 spells CASTGPTFYEQYF. CDR3 DNA: TGTGCCAGCACCGGCCCCACCTTCTACGAGCAGTACTTC.

This clone was detected once. This chain connects TRBV19 to TRBJ2-1, with TRBD2 identical over 10 bases. The CDR3 is 17 residues long. Germline loops: CDR1 LNHDA, CDR2 SQIVND (reference sequence). V lost 1 base and J lost 4; bases outside the gene matches: 7. The CDR3 spells CASSIGLLAGLYNEQFF. The CDR3, as DNA: TGTGCCAGTAGTATAGGGTTACTAGCGGGGTTATACAATGAGCAGTTCTTC.

This clone has more than one count but fewer than ten. J is TRBJ1-1 and V is TRBV2; D remains unclear. CDR1 is SNHLY and CDR2 is FYNNEI in the germline V gene. Between the trimmed V and J ends, which lost 2 bases and 0 bases, there was a span of 10 bases. This CDR3 region has 15 residues. The CDR3 nucleotides are TGTGCCAGCAGTGAAAGGGTCGTAATGAACACTGAAGCTTTCTTT. It yields the protein CASSERVVMNTEAFF.

This sequence joins TRBV28 and TRBJ1-5; D may be TRBD1 (5 bases). V was cut by 5 bases and J by 9 bases, with 14 bases left in between. The CDR3 is made up of 13 amino acids. The germline V gene encodes CDR1 MDHEN and CDR2 SYDVKM. CDR3 sequence reads: CASSPGGQGPQHF. In nucleotides, the CDR3 is TGTGCCAGCAGTCCGGGGGGTCAGGGGCCCCAGCATTTT.

The J gene is TRBJ2-3, the V gene TRBV11-2; no reliable D call. This CDR3 comprises 16 residues. Trimming stripped 4 bases from V and 0 bases from J, with 14 bases between. Germline V gives CDR1 SGHAT, CDR2 FQNNGV. CDR3 amino acids: CASSSFGQPSTDTQYF. The CDR3, as DNA: TGTGCCAGCAGCTCCTTCGGGCAGCCCAGCACAGATACGCAGTATTTT.

The chain carries TRBV6-5 and TRBJ2-1; D not certain. V was pared by 0 bases and J by 0 bases, with 6 bases between. The CDR3 is 15 amino acids. Germline V CDR1 and CDR2: MNHEY, SVGAGI. The CDR3 region is CASSYSSPSYNEQFF. CDR3 in DNA: TGTGCCAGCAGTTACTCTAGCCCCTCCTACAATGAGCAGTTCTTC.

Turning to this clone: Possible read error: a much larger clone is one base away. The same CDR3 also results from other DNA sequences found in this sample. The rearrangement links TRBV7-8 to TRBJ1-1; 7 bases line up with TRBD1. V lost 5 bases and J lost 3; bases outside the gene matches: 3. Germline CDR1 is SGHVS and CDR2 is FQNEAQ. This CDR3 has 13 amino acids. This CDR3 reads CASSTQGDTEAFF. CDR3 DNA sequence: TGTGCCAGCAGCACCCAGGGGGACACTGAAGCTTTCTTT.

This chain joins TRBV21-1 and TRBJ1-1. TRBV21-1 is noted as a pseudogene. The CDR3 runs to 12 residues. CDR3: CASSPSGTEAFF. Written as DNA, the CDR3 is TGTGCCAGCAGCCCGAGTGGCACTGAAGCTTTCTTT.

The rearrangement links TRBV29-1 to TRBJ2-2; TRBD1 matches 7 bases. The CDR3 is 14 amino acids. The ends lost 7 bases at V and 3 bases at J; junction bases unmatched: 8. Germline CDR1 reads SQVTM; CDR2 reads ANQGSEA. The CDR3 bases are TGCAGCGCCACGGACAGGACATACACCGGGGAGCTGTTTTTT. Protein product: CSATDRTYTGELFF.

This clone was counted between two and nine times. The J gene is TRBJ2-5, the V gene TRBV7-6, with TRBD2 as a possible D gene (6 bases). In germline, CDR1 is SGHVS, CDR2 FNYEAQ. CDR3 size: 12 residues. V lost 5 bases and J lost 5, with 9 bases in between. The CDR3 protein is CASSGRGETQYF. Written as DNA, the CDR3 is TGTGCCAGCAGCGGCCGGGGGGAGACCCAGTACTTC.

The chain links TRBV14 to TRBJ2-2, with D hard to call. The CDR3 sequence is 14 residues long. Trimming took off 1 base at V and 7 bases at J, with 10 bases between the two ends. Germline V gene sequence: CDR1 SGHDN, CDR2 FVKESK. This CDR3 reads CASSQAGVDGELFF. The CDR3 DNA reads TGTGCCAGCAGCCAAGCTGGGGTTGACGGGGAGCTGTTTTTT.